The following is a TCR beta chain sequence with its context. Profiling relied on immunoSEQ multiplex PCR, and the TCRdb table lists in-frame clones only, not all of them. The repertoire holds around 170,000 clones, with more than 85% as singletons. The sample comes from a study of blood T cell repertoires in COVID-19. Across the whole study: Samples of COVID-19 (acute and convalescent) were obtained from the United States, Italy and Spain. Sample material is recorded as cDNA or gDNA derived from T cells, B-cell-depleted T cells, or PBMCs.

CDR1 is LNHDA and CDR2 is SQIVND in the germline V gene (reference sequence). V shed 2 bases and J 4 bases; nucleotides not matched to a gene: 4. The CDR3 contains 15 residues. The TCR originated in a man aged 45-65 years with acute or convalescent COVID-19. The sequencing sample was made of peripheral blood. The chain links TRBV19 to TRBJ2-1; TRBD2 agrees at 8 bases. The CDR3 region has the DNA TGTGCCAGTAGTATAAGTAGCGGGGCTTACAATGAGCAGTTCTTC. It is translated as CASSISSGAYNEQFF.